This note documents a single T cell receptor beta chain sequence. Its antigen is undetermined. Negative magnetic isolation gave CD8+ and CD4+ cells; FACS enriched CD8+ TEMRA. The data derive from a study of CD8 T cells in Susac syndrome. Study outcomes and limitations: It was acknowledged by the study that relatively few individuals were included in its TCR sequencing and HLA analysis.

Germline V gives CDR1 DFQATT, CDR2 SNEGSKA (reference sequence). J gave up 0 bases and V 3 bases, and 6 bases lay outside the gene matches. The length of the CDR3 is 16 residues. Random hexamers primed reverse transcription of about 0.45 to 1 ug RNA. Amplification of TCR beta CDR3 by immunoSEQ multiplex PCR spanned 54 Vbeta and 13 Jbeta. TCRdb independently ran MiXCR on the immunoSEQ multiplex PCR reads; one entry per CDR3 protein. Counted here are about 200,000 distinct CDR3 sequences, 95% occurring once; the ten biggest clones make up around 0.093%. The chain couples TRBV20-1 to TRBJ2-1; the match to TRBD2 covers 9 bases. The TCR sequence derives from a human donor in good health. Sequenced sample: CD4+ T cells from PBMCs. This CDR3 reads CSASAWRGGSYNEQFF. The CDR3 DNA is TGCAGTGCTAGCGCCTGGCGGGGGGGCTCCTACAATGAGCAGTTCTTC.